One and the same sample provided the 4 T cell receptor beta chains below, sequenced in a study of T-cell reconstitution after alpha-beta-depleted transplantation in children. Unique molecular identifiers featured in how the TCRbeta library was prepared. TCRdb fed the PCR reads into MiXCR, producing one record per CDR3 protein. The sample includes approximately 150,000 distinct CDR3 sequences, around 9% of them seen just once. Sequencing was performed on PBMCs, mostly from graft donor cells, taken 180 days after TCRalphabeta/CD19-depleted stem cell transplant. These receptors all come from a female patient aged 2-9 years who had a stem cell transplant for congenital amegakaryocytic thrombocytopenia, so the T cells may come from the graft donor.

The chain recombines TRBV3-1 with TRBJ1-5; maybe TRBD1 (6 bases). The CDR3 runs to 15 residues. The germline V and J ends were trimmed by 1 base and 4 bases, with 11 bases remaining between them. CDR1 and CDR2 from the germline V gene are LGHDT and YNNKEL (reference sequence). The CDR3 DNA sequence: TGTGCCAGCAGCCAAGGGGACATCAATAATCAGCCCCAGCATTTT. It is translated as CASSQGDINNQPQHF.

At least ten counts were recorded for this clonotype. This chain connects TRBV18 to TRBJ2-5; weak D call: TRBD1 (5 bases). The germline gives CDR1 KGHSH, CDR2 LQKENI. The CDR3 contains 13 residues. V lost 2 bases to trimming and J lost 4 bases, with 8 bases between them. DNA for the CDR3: TGTGCCAGCTCACCAAGGCAGGGAGAGACCCAGTACTTC. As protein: CASSPRQGETQYF.

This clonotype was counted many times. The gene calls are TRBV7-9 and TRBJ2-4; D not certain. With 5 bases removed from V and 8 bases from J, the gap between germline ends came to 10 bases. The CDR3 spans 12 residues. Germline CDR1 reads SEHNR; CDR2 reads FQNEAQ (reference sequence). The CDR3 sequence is CASSPSADIQYF. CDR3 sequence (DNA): TGTGCCAGCAGCCCTTCGGCGGACATTCAGTACTTC.

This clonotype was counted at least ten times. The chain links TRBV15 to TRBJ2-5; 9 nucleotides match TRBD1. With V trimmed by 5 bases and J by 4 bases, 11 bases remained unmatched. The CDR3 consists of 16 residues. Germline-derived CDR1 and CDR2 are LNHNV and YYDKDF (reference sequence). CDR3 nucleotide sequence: TGTGCCACCAGCCTACCCGGGACAGGGTCTTCAGAGACCCAGTACTTC. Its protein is CATSLPGTGSSETQYF.